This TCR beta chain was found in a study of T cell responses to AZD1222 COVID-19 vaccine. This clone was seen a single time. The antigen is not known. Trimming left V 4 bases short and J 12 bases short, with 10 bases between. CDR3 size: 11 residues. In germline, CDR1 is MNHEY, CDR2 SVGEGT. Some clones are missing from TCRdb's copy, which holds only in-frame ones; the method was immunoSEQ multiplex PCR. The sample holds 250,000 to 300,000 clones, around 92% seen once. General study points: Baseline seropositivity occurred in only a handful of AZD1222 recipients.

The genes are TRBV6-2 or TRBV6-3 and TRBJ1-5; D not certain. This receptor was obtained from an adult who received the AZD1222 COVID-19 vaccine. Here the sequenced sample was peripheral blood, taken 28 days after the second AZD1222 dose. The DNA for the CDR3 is TGTGCCAGCAGTTCGTGGACCAGCCAGCATTTT. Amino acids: CASSSWTSQHF.